This T cell receptor (beta chain) was recovered during a study of T-cell memory formation after mild COVID-19 (dated by TCRdb to 2020 to 2022). In terms of the full investigation: TCR sequence clusters from the two donors were largely donor specific. Longitudinal TCRalpha and TCRbeta repertoire sequencing tracked T-cell clones expanding and contracting after mild COVID-19 in a couple of donors. Two young, previously healthy adult volunteers, one female and one male, were included in the cohort.

Taken from the germline V gene, the CDR1 and CDR2 loops are SGHTA and FQGTGA. The CDR3 has 15 amino acids, counting the end cysteine and phenylalanine. Of all the DNA, just the CDR3 is kept, 45 bases in frame from base 1. The junction shows trimming of 0 bases on V and 4 bases on J, plus 12 bases between the germline ends. PBMCs were isolated by Ficoll-Paque density gradient centrifugation. Overall study results and their limits: Only two mild cases were covered in the study, and larger cohorts including severe cases with pre-infection samples were considered necessary. The detection of some responding clones in pre-infection memory suggests that pre-existing cross-reactive memory T cells joined the SARS-CoV-2 response. SARS-CoV-2 specificity was not confirmed for the second-wave clones peaking on day 37. Balanced CD4/CD8 phenotypes were observed for clones contracting from day 15 to 85, whereas a bias towards CD4+ was observed for a second wave of clones expanding from day 15 to 37. Contracting CD4+ clones appeared mostly in the CM and EM memory subsets, whereas CD8+ clones were enriched in EMRA.

This sample was sequenced with an Illumina NovaSeq 6000. TCRalpha and TCRbeta cDNA libraries were built by 5'RACE with constant-segment primers, adding sample barcodes and unique molecular identifiers. RNA was extracted from every sample with Trizol reagent. Amplification of the libraries took two PCR steps, and the second step added a second sample barcode plus Illumina TruSeq adapters. Libraries were sequenced on an Illumina NovaSeq with 2 x 150 bp paired-end reads. The authors processed their data as follows. Demultiplexing of reads and collapsing into UMI-guided consensus sequences were performed with migec v1.2.7. Using mixcr v2.1.11, UMI consensuses were aligned to TRA and TRB V and J templates and then assembled into clonotypes. Clonotypes were classified as expanded or contracted when called significant by both edgeR and NoisET, with noise models trained on biological replicates. edgeR calls used a false discovery rate-adjusted p below 0.01 and a log2 fold-change threshold of 1. As an exploratory analysis of dynamics, PCA with hierarchical clustering was applied to max-normalized trajectories of the 1000 most abundant clonotypes. The CD4 or CD8 phenotype of responding clones was assigned using the separately sequenced CD4+ and CD8+ repertoires. The public sequencing data were trimmed at Q25 with fastp and processed into clonotypes with MiXCR by TCRdb, which kept only in-frame beta chains. Rows are unified per CDR3 protein, each entry keeping the most common DNA and genes. These V and J calls rely on TCRdb rather than the paper's analysis. In all, the sample holds 470,000 or so distinct CDR3 sequences, and roughly 20% of those were seen once. The ten largest account for 7.5% to 10% of the sample.

A remark on this clonotype: It lacks a known antigen. No much larger clonotype is one base removed from it; base qualities were not supplied.

The chain is encoded by TRBV7-3 joined to TRBJ2-5, with the D gene call left open. What was sequenced was PBMCs or a T cell subset sorted from them (not recorded which). The source of this sequence is an adult woman who had mild COVID-19 (a few samples of this study predate the infection). The sample titles of this study are shuffled in the database, so cell type and time point are left out; the donor was told from shared clones. At the DNA level, the sequence is TGTGCCAGCAGCTTAACGGGGTCTGTGGGAGAGACCCAGTACTTC. This is translated as CASSLTGSVGETQYF.